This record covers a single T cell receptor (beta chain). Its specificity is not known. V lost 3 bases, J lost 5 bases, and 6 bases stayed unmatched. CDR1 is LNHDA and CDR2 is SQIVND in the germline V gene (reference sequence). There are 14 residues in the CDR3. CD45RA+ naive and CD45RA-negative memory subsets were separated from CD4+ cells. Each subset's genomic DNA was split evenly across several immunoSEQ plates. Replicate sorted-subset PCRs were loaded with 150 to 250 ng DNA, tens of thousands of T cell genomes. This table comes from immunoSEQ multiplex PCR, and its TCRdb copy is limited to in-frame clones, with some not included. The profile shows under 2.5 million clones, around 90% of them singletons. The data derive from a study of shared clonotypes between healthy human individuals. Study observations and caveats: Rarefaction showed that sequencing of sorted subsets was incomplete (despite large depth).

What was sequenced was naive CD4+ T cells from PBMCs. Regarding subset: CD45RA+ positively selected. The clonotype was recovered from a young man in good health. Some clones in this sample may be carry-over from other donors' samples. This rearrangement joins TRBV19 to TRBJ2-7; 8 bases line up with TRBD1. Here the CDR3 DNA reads TGTGCCAGTAGTATGAACAGGGGGAGCCACGAGCAGTACTTC. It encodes CASSMNRGSHEQYF.